Presented here are 10 T cell receptor beta chains from one specimen sequenced in a study of regulatory T cells in long-lasting Graves disease. CDR3-region Arm-PCR and iRepertoire HTBI primers produced the TCR beta libraries. TCRdb recomputed calls from the multiplex PCR reads with MiXCR, one row per CDR3 protein. The profile shows about 460,000 distinct CDR3 sequences, about 14% of them singletons. Time point noted: newly diagnosed GD, antithyroid drugs for less than 3 months. The authors made the TCR library using RNA they extracted from PBMCs. These data also featured in a second study, about T cells in Graves' hyperthyroidism and ophthalmopathy.

The specimen was peripheral blood mononuclear cells (PBMCs), collected at new diagnosis, from a patient treated with antithyroid drugs. Receptors were obtained from a woman aged 45-65 years with Graves disease.

This clonotype occurred many times. The chain is built from TRBV6-1 and TRBJ1-5; maybe TRBD1 (5 bases). This CDR3 is built from 13 residues. Trimming removed 3 bases from V and 4 bases from J, with 7 bases in between. In germline, CDR1 is MNHNS, CDR2 SASEGT. CDR3 nucleotides: TGTGCCAGCAGTGAGACAGTGAATCAGCCCCAGCATTTT. It is translated as CASSETVNQPQHF.

This clonotype occurred a few times. The chain links TRBV19 to TRBJ1-5; 7 bases match TRBD1. J lost 4 bases, V lost 4 bases, and 7 bases had no gene match. This CDR3 comprises 15 residues. Germline values: CDR1 LNHDA, CDR2 SQIVND (reference sequence). CDR3 in DNA: TGTGCCAGTAGTACAGGGGGGCAGGGTAATCAGCCCCAGCATTTT. The encoded protein is CASSTGGQGNQPQHF.

This clonotype was found many times. This chain connects TRBV5-1 to TRBJ2-7, with 7 bases that match TRBD1. This CDR3 has 15 amino acids. Germline values: CDR1 SGHRS, CDR2 YFSETQ. V was clipped by 4 bases and J by 1 base; unmatched bases: 8. CDR3 protein: CASSPTTGYSYEQYF. CDR3 coding DNA: TGCGCCAGCAGCCCCACGACAGGGTATTCCTACGAGCAGTACTTC.

This clonotype was counted ten times or more. This chain links TRBV4-1 with TRBJ2-2; 11 bases line up with TRBD1. Germline CDR1 and CDR2: MGHRA and YSYEKL. This CDR3 comprises 16 residues. The junction had 5 bases not matched to a gene; V was cut back by 4 bases and J by 4 bases. The CDR3 is CASSLRTGGTTGELFF. The CDR3 nucleotides are TGCGCCAGCAGCCTTAGGACAGGGGGCACCACCGGGGAGCTGTTTTTT.

This clonotype was seen at least ten times. The chain employs TRBV6-1 and TRBJ2-7; D remains ambiguous. Trimming left V 1 base short and J 1 base short, with 8 bases between. The CDR3 is 14 residues long. CDR1 is MNHNS, CDR2 SASEGT, per germline. In nucleotides, the CDR3 is TGTGCCAGCAGTGAAGTTGGGGATTCCTACGAGCAGTACTTC. Amino acids: CASSEVGDSYEQYF.

Here the CDR3 DNA reads TGTGCCAGCACGTCGGGACACCGAAGGGCCCAGTACTTC. Protein: CASTSGHRRAQYF. This chain joins TRBV5-6 and TRBJ2-5, with a weak D call TRBD1 (6 bases). This CDR3 is 13 amino acids long. Trimming pared 6 bases from V and 9 bases from J, leaving 18 bases between. The V gene's germline CDR1 is SGHDT and CDR2 YYEEEE.

This clonotype has ten or more counts. J is TRBJ2-7 and V is TRBV28, with unresolved D. The CDR3 is 14 residues long. V was trimmed by 5 bases and J by 6 bases, leaving 17 bases between them. CDR1 and CDR2 from the germline V gene are MDHEN and SYDVKM. The CDR3 loop is CASSGTLRSGEQYF. The CDR3 DNA follows: TGTGCCAGCAGTGGAACCTTGAGATCTGGCGAGCAGTACTTC. Supplemented by reference TRBV28 and TRBJ2-7, the full variable domain reads DVKVTQSSRYLVKRTGEKVFLECVQDMDHENMFWYRQDPGLGLRLIYFSYDVKMKEKGDIPEGYSVSREKKERFSLILESASTNQTSMYLCASSGTLRSGEQYFGPGTRLTVT.

This clonotype was seen repeatedly, ten times or more. For the CDR3, the DNA is TGTGCCAGCAGTTTAGTAGGGACAGGGGCCGGGGAGCTGTTTTTT. Translated: CASSLVGTGAGELFF. The chain recombines TRBV12-3 or TRBV12-4 with TRBJ2-2; 10 bases match TRBD1. This CDR3 is built from 15 residues. With V trimmed by 1 base and J by 6 bases, 2 bases remained unmatched.

This clonotype was seen repeatedly, ten times or more. The chain employs TRBV20-1 and TRBJ2-7; 7 nucleotides align to TRBD1. Losses at the gene ends were 6 bases for V and 5 bases for J; bases not matched to a gene: 13. The germline V gene encodes CDR1 DFQATT and CDR2 SNEGSKA (reference sequence). The CDR3 is 14 amino acids. The CDR3 sequence is CSAVPRTGIDEQYF. In DNA form, the CDR3 reads TGCAGTGCCGTACCCCGGACAGGTATTGACGAGCAGTACTTC.

This clonotype has ten or more counts. The V call is TRBV3-1, the J call TRBJ1-4; D is undetermined. The CDR3 length is 15 residues. Trimming took 0 bases from V and 5 from J, leaving 10 bases between them. Germline CDR1 LGHDT, CDR2 YNNKEL (reference sequence). As DNA, the CDR3 is TGTGCCAGCAGCCAAGACTGGGGTGCGAATGAAAAACTGTTTTTT. It specifies CASSQDWGANEKLFF.